This record looks at one T cell receptor (beta chain) sequence and its context. The antigen is undetermined. The sample belongs to a study of chemoradiotherapy in HPV16-positive cancers. Some clones are missing from TCRdb's copy, which holds only in-frame ones; the method was immunoSEQ multiplex PCR. The sample has 25,000 to 35,000 clones, about 90% seen once. General study findings and limits: HPV-responsive T-cell expansion during chemoradiotherapy was linked to improved recurrence-free survival in HPV16-positive patients. Candidate HPV-specific clones and E7-related TCR motifs grew in tumor during treatment.

The CDR3 loop spans 13 amino acids. With 3 bases removed from V and 8 bases from J, the gap between germline ends came to 12 bases. CDR1 and CDR2 from the germline V gene are SGHNT and YYREEE (reference sequence). The source is a human donor with HPV-associated anogenital cancer. Source: blood, taken from a patient who underwent chemoradiotherapy. The V call is TRBV5-4, the J call TRBJ2-1; D is unresolved. The CDR3: CASSSEARDEQFF. The CDR3 DNA is TGTGCCAGCAGCTCGGAAGCAAGGGATGAGCAGTTCTTC.